These 6 T cell receptor beta chains were all obtained from the same sample, sequenced in a study of T-cell reconstitution after alpha-beta-depleted transplantation in children. For TCRbeta, the library was prepared with unique molecular identifiers. TCRdb itself ran the PCR reads through MiXCR, one entry per CDR3 protein. The table has approximately 82,000 distinct CDR3 sequences, about a sixth seen once. The source material was PBMCs, mostly from graft donor cells, sampled 360 days after TCRalphabeta/CD19-depleted stem cell transplant. These receptors came from a male patient between 2 and 10 years old who had a stem cell transplant for acute lymphoblastic leukemia, so the T cells may come from the graft donor.

There are a few counts of this clonotype. CDR3 DNA sequence: TGTGCCAGCAGCAACGGGGTATACGAGCAGTACTTC. It is translated as CASSNGVYEQYF. The V call is TRBV3-1, the J call TRBJ2-7; maybe TRBD2 (5 bases). V was shortened by 5 bases and J by 4 bases, with 9 bases between the two germline ends. CDR3 length equals 12 residues. Germline V gene sequence: CDR1 LGHDT, CDR2 YNNKEL (reference sequence).

This sequence joins TRBV2 and TRBJ2-2; D is perhaps TRBD1 or TRBD2 (5 bases each). V shed 4 bases and J shed 8 bases, with 11 bases lying between them. The CDR3 contains 13 residues. Germline values: CDR1 SNHLY, CDR2 FYNNEI. CDR3 region: CASSAWGMGELFF. CDR3 in DNA: TGTGCCAGCAGTGCTTGGGGGATGGGGGAGCTGTTTTTT.

V usage is TRBV6-5 and J usage is TRBJ2-1; a possible D gene is TRBD2 (6 bases). There are 14 residues in the CDR3. V was cut by 2 bases and J by 4 bases, with 9 bases left in between. Germline V CDR1 and CDR2: MNHEY, SVGAGI. CDR3 sequence (DNA): TGTGCCAGCAGTTACCGGGACTTTTACAATGAGCAGTTCTTC. This codes for CASSYRDFYNEQFF.

The chain carries TRBV25-1 and TRBJ1-5; 7 bases align to TRBD1. J lost 2 bases, V lost 8 bases, and 3 bases had no gene match. From germline, CDR1 is MGHDK and CDR2 SYGVNS. The length of the CDR3 is 13 residues. In DNA, the CDR3 is TGTGCCAGCGCCGGACAGGGCAATCAGCCCCAGCATTTT. This encodes CASAGQGNQPQHF.

This clonotype was observed a few times. The V gene is TRBV5-1, the J gene TRBJ2-7; TRBD2 might be the D (5 bases). This CDR3 is 15 amino acids long. CDR1 and CDR2 from the germline V gene are SGHRS and YFSETQ. V was pared by 0 bases and J by 0 bases, with 10 bases between. The CDR3, as DNA: TGCGCCAGCAGCTTGGCAGCGGTTAGCTCCTACGAGCAGTACTTC. This sequence encodes CASSLAAVSSYEQYF.

This clonotype was recorded at least ten times. This sequence joins TRBV5-4 and TRBJ1-1; weak D call: TRBD1 (6 bases). This CDR3 region has 19 residues. V dropped 3 bases and J dropped 0 bases, with 24 bases sitting between them. Germline CDR1 and CDR2: SGHNT and YYREEE (reference sequence). DNA for the CDR3: TGTGCCAGCAGCTCAGGCGTTGCAGGGGTTGGCATGATGAACACTGAAGCTTTCTTT. Translated, it gives CASSSGVAGVGMMNTEAFF.